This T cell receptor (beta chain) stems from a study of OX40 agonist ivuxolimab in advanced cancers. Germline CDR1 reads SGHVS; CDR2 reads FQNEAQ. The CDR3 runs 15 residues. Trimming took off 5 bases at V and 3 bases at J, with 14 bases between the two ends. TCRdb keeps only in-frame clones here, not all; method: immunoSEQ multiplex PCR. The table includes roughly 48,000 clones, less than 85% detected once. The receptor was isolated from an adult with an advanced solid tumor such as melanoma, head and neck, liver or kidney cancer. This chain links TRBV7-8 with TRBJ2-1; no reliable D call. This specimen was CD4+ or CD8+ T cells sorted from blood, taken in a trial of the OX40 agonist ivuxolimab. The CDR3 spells CASSAIGPGYNEQFF. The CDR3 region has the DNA TGTGCCAGCAGCGCCATAGGGCCTGGCTACAATGAGCAGTTCTTC.